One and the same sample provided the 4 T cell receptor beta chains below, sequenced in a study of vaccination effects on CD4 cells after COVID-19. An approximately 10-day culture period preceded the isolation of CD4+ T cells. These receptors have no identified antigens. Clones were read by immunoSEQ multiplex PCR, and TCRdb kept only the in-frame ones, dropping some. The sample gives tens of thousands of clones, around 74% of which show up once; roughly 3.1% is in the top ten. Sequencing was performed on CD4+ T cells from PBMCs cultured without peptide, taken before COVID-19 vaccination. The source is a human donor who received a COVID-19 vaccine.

The CDR3 reads CASSPQVFGNTIYF. CDR3 in DNA: TGTGCCAGCAGCCCCCAGGTGTTTGGAAACACCATATATTTT. J is TRBJ1-3 and V is TRBV4-2; unclear D gene. V was shortened by 4 bases and J by 3 bases, with 10 bases between the two germline ends. Germline assignment: CDR1 LGHNA and CDR2 YNFKEQ. The CDR3 loop spans 14 amino acids.

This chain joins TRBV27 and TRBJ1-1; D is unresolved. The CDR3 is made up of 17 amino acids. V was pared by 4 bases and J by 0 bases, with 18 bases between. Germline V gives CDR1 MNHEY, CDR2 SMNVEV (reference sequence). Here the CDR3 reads CASSSLGYSNLNTEAFF. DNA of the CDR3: TGTGCCAGCAGTTCCCTCGGGTATAGTAACCTGAACACTGAAGCTTTCTTT.

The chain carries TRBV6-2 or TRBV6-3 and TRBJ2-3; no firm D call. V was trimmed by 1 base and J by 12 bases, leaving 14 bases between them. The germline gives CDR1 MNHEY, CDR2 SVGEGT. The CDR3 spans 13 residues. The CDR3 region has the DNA TGTGCCAGCAGTTACTTTCCACCCTCATATCAGTATTTT. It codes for CASSYFPPSYQYF.

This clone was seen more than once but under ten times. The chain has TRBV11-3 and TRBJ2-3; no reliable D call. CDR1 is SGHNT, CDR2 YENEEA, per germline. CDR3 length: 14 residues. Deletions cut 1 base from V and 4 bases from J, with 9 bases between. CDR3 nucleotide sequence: TGTGCCAGCAGCTTAGGTATCGGGCCAGATACGCAGTATTTT. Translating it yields CASSLGIGPDTQYF.